These T cell receptor beta chains were read from a single sample in a study of shared clonotypes between healthy human individuals. TCRdb keeps only in-frame clones here, not all; method: immunoSEQ multiplex PCR. The table lists around 600,000 clones, 90% to 95% of them singletons. Sequences were obtained from naive CD8+ T cells sorted from blood. All receptors come from a woman aged 25 to 39 in good health. Both conserved end residues are part of each CDR3. The order of the fields is V gene, clone size, D gene, J gene, CDR3 protein, CDR3 DNA. The D gene is left open where the match is weak. A clone size is listed for some rows: how often the clone was seen (once, few, many), or a class if it is expanded.

V gene: TRBV7-9
clone size: NA
D gene: NA
J gene: TRBJ2-5
CDR3 protein: CASSQGQDDQETQYF
CDR3 DNA: TGTGCCAGCAGTCAGGGTCAGGATGATCAAGAGACCCAGTACTTC

V gene: TRBV11-2
clone size: few
D gene: TRBD2
J gene: TRBJ2-7
CDR3 protein: CASSLASGAYEQYF
CDR3 DNA: TGTGCCAGCAGCTTGGCTAGCGGCGCCTACGAGCAGTACTTC

V gene: TRBV6-5
clone size: once
D gene: NA
J gene: TRBJ1-1
CDR3 protein: CASSYNGNTEAFF
CDR3 DNA: TGTGCCAGCAGTTATAACGGGAACACTGAAGCTTTCTTT

V gene: TRBV28
clone size: once
D gene: TRBD2
J gene: TRBJ2-1
CDR3 protein: CATQISGITYNEQFF
CDR3 DNA: TGTGCCACCCAGATAAGCGGGATCACCTACAATGAGCAGTTCTTC

V gene: TRBV7-9
clone size: NA
D gene: NA
J gene: TRBJ2-1
CDR3 protein: CASSDIPFF
CDR3 DNA: TGTGCCAGCAGTGACATTCCGTTCTTC

V gene: TRBV7-9
clone size: NA
D gene: NA
J gene: TRBJ1-1
CDR3 protein: CASSEVRTEAFF
CDR3 DNA: TGTGCCAGCAGCGAAGTCAGGACTGAAGCTTTCTTT

V gene: TRBV5-4
clone size: NA
D gene: NA
J gene: TRBJ2-7
CDR3 protein: CASSTSNEQYF
CDR3 DNA: TGTGCCAGCAGCACGTCTAACGAGCAGTACTTC

V gene: TRBV25-1
clone size: NA
D gene: NA
J gene: TRBJ2-2
CDR3 protein: CASRDPSEYTGELFF
CDR3 DNA: TGTGCCAGCAGGGATCCTAGCGAGTACACCGGGGAGCTGTTTTTT

V gene: TRBV7-8
clone size: NA
D gene: NA
J gene: TRBJ2-1
CDR3 protein: CASSLEVGDGNNEQFF
CDR3 DNA: TGTGCCAGCAGCTTAGAGGTGGGGGACGGGAACAATGAGCAGTTCTTC

V gene: TRBV4-2
clone size: few
D gene: NA
J gene: TRBJ1-2
CDR3 protein: CASSRERGGGYTF
CDR3 DNA: TGTGCCAGCAGCCGAGAACGTGGCGGCGGCTACACCTTC

V gene: TRBV15
clone size: NA
D gene: TRBD2
J gene: TRBJ2-1
CDR3 protein: CATGLAAYNEQFF
CDR3 DNA: TGTGCCACGGGACTAGCGGCCTACAATGAGCAGTTCTTC

V gene: TRBV13
clone size: NA
D gene: TRBD2
J gene: TRBJ2-1
CDR3 protein: CASTPTGTSAYNEQFF
CDR3 DNA: TGTGCCAGCACCCCAACCGGGACTAGCGCCTACAATGAGCAGTTCTTC

V gene: TRBV5-1
clone size: NA
D gene: NA
J gene: TRBJ2-1
CDR3 protein: CASSLEGLGNEQFF
CDR3 DNA: TGCGCCAGCAGCTTAGAGGGGTTGGGCAATGAGCAGTTCTTC